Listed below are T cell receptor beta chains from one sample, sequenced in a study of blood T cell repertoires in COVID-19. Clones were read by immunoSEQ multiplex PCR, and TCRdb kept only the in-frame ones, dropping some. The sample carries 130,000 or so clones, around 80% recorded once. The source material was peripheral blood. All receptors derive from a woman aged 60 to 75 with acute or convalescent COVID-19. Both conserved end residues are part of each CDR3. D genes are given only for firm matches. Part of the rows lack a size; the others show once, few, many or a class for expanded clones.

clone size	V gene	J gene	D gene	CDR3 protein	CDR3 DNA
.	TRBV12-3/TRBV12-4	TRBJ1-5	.	CASSLGGGQPQHF	TGTGCCAGCAGTTTAGGAGGGGGTCAGCCCCAGCATTTT
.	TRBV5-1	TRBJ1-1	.	CASSLEETEAFF	TGCGCCAGCAGCTTGGAGGAGACTGAAGCTTTCTTT
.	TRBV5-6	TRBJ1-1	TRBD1	CASSYTGGAKAFF	TGTGCCAGCAGCTATACAGGGGGCGCGAAGGCTTTCTTT
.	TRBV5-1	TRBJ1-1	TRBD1	CASSPTGKDTEAFF	TGCGCCAGCAGCCCGACAGGGAAGGACACTGAAGCTTTCTTT
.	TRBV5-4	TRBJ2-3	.	CASSFYGFGTDTQYF	TGTGCCAGCAGCTTTTACGGGTTTGGCACAGATACGCAGTATTTT
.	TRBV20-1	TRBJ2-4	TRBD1	CSASKTGGWENIQYF	TGCAGTGCTAGTAAGACAGGGGGCTGGGAAAACATTCAGTACTTC
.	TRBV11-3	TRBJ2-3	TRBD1	CASSLAQGATDTQYF	TGTGCCAGCAGCTTAGCACAGGGGGCGACAGATACGCAGTATTTT
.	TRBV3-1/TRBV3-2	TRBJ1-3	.	CASSDRRGITRGNTIYF	TGTGCCAGCAGCGATCGAAGGGGAATTACTCGGGGAAACACCATATATTTT
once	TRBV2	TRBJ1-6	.	CASIEEPNSPLHF	TGTGCCAGCATCGAGGAACCTAATTCACCCCTCCACTTT
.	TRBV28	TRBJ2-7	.	CASSLELPSYEQYF	TGTGCCAGCAGTTTGGAGCTCCCCTCCTACGAGCAGTACTTC
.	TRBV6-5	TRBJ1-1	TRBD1	CASGEDRGGGVAFF	TGTGCCAGCGGAGAGGACAGGGGAGGTGGGGTAGCTTTCTTT
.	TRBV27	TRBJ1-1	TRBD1	CASSFRDRGRDLLSPIEAFF	TGTGCCAGCAGTTTCCGGGACAGGGGGCGCGATCTCCTTTCTCCGATTGAAGCTTTCTTT
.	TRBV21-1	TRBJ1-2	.	CASSKICWGQGDGYTF	TGTGCCAGCAGCAAAATATGTTGGGGACAGGGAGATGGCTACACCTTC
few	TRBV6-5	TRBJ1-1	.	CASSLGQTNTEAFF	TGTGCCAGCAGCCTCGGACAGACTAACACTGAAGCTTTCTTT